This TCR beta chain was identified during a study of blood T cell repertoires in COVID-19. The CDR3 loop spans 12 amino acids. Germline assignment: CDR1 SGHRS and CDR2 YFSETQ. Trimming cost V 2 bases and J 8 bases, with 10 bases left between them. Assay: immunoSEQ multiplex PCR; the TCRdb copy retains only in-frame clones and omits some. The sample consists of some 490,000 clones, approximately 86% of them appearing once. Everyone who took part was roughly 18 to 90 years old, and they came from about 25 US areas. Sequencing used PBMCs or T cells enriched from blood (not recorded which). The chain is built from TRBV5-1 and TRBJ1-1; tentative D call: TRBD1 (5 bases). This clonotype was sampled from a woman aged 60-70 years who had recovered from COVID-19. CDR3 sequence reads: CASSFPDREAFF. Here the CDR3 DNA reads TGCGCCAGCAGCTTTCCTGACAGAGAAGCTTTCTTT.